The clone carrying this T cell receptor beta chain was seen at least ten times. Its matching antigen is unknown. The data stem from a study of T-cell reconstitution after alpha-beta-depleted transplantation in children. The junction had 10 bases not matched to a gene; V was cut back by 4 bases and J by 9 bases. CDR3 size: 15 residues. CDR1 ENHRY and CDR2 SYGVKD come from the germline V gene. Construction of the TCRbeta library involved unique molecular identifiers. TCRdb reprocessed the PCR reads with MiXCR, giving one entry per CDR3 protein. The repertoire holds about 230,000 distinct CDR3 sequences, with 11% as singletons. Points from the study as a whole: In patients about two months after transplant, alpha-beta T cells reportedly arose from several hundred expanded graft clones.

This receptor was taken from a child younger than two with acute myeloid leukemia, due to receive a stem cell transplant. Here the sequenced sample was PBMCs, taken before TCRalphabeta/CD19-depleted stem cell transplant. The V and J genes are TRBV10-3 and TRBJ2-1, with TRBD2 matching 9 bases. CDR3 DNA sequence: TGTGCCATCAGTGGACGGCTAGCGGGAAAGGGTGAGCAGTTCTTC. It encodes CAISGRLAGKGEQFF.